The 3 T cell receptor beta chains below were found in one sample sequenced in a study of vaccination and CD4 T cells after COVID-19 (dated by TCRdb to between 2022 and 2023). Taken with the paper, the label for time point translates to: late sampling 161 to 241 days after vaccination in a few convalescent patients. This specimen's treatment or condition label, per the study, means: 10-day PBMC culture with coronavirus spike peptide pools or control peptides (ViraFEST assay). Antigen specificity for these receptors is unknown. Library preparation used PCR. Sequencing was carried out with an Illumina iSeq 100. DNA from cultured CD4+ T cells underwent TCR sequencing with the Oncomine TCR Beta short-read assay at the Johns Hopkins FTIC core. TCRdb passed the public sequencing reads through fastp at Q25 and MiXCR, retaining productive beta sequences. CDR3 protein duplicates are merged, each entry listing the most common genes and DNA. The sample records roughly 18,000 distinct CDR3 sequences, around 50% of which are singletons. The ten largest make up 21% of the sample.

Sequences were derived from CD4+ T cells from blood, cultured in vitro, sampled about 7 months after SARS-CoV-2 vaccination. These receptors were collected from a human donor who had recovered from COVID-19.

CDR3 in amino acids: CASSPQGGWVNEQFF. The CDR3 DNA reads TGTGCCAGCAGTCCACAGGGGGGTTGGGTGAATGAGCAGTTCTTC. The chain has TRBV6-1 and TRBJ2-1, with 8 bases that match TRBD1. V lost 5 bases and J lost 7; bases outside the gene matches: 10. Per germline, CDR1 MNHNS and CDR2 SASEGT. The CDR3 has 15 amino acids.

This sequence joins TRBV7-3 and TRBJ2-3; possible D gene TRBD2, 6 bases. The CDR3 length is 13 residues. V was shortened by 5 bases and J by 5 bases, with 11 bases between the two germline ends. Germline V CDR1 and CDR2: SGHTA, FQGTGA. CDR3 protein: CASSPSVEDTQYF. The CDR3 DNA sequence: TGTGCCAGCAGCCCTAGCGTGGAAGATACGCAGTATTTT.

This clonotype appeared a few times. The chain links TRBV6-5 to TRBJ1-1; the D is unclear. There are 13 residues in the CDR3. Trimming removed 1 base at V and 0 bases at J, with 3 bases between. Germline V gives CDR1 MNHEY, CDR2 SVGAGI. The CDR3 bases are TGTGCCAGCAGTTACTACATGAACACTGAAGCTTTCTTT. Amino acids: CASSYYMNTEAFF.